This TCR beta chain was documented in a study of blood T cell repertoires in COVID-19. Sequencing was performed with immunoSEQ multiplex PCR; in TCRdb, only in-frame clones are kept and a portion is missing. The repertoire includes 80,000 or so clones, roughly 90% of them detected once, and about 2.3% sits in the top ten. Germline V CDR1 and CDR2: SEHNR, FQNEAQ (reference sequence). The V segment lost 1 base and the J segment 4 bases; nucleotides outside the gene matches: 8. The CDR3 is 16 residues long. The sample taken for sequencing was peripheral blood. This chain uses TRBV7-9 with TRBJ2-3, with TRBD1 matching 7 bases. This sequence was found in a man aged 45-65 years with acute or convalescent COVID-19. Here the CDR3 reads CASSLVSGGISDTQYF. The CDR3, as DNA: TGTGCCAGCAGCTTAGTTTCAGGGGGAATTTCAGATACGCAGTATTTT. Full variable domain (outside the CDR3, taken from reference TRBV7-9 and TRBJ2-3): DTGVSQNPRHKITKRGQNVTFRCDPISEHNRLYWYRQTLGQGPEFLTYFQNEAQLEKSRLLSDRFSAERPKGSFSTLEIQRTEQGDSAMYLCASSLVSGGISDTQYFGPGTRLTVL.